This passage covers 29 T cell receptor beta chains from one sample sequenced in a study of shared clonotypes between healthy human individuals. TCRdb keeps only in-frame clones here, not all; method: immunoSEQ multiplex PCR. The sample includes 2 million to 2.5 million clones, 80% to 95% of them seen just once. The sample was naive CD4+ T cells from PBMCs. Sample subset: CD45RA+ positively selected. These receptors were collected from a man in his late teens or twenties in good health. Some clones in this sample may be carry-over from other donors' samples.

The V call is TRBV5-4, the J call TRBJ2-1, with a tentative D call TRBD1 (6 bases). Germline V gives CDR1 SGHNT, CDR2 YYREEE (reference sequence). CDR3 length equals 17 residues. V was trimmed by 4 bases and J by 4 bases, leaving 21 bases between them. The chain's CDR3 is CASSIDAGTQGYNEQFF. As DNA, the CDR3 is TGTGCCAGCAGCATAGACGCCGGGACCCAGGGGTACAATGAGCAGTTCTTC. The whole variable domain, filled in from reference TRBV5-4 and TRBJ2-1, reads ETGVTQSPTHLIKTRGQQVTLRCSSQSGHNTVSWYQQALGQGPQFIFQYYREEENGRGNFPPRFSGLQFPNYSSELNVNALELDDSALYLCASSIDAGTQGYNEQFFGPGTRLTVL.

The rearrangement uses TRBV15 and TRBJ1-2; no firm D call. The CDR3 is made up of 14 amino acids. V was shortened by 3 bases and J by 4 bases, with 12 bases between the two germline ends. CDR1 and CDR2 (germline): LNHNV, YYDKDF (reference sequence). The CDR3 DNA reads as TGTGCCACCAGCAGTGAAATGGGCGGCTATGGCTACACCTTC. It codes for CATSSEMGGYGYTF.

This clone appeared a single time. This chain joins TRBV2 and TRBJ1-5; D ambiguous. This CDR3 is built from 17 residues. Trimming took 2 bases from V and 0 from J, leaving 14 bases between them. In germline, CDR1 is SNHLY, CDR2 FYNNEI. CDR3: CASSERSGVYSNQPQHF. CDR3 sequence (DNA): TGTGCCAGCAGTGAACGGAGCGGAGTTTATAGCAATCAGCCCCAGCATTTT.

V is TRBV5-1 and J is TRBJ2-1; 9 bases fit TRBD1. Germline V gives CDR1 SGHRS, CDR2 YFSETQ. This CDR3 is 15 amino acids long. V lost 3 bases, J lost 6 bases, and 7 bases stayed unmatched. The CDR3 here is CASSYGTGPFNEQFF. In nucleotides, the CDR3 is TGCGCCAGCAGCTACGGGACAGGGCCCTTCAATGAGCAGTTCTTC.

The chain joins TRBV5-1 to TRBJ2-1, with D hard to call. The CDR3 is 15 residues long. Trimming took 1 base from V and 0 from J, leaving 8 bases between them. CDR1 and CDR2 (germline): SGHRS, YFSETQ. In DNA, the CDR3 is TGCGCCAGCAGCTTGATGGTAAGCTCCTACAATGAGCAGTTCTTC. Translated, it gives CASSLMVSSYNEQFF. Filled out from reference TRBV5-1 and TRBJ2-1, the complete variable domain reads KAGVTQTPRYLIKTRGQQVTLSCSPISGHRSVSWYQQTPGQGLQFLFEYFSETQRNKGNFPGRFSGRQFSNSRSEMNVSTLELGDSALYLCASSLMVSSYNEQFFGPGTRLTVL.

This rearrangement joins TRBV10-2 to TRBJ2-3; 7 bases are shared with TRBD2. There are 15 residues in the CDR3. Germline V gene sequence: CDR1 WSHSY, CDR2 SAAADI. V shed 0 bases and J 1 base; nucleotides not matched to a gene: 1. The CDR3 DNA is TGCGCCAGCAGTGAGTCGGCGGGGGGCACAGATACGCAGTATTTT. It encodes CASSESAGGTDTQYF.

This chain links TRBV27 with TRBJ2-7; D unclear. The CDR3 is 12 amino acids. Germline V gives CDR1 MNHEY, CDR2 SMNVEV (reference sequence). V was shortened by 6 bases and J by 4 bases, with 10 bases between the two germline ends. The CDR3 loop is CASSEAGYEQYF. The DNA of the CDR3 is TGTGCCAGCAGCGAAGCCGGGTACGAGCAGTACTTC.

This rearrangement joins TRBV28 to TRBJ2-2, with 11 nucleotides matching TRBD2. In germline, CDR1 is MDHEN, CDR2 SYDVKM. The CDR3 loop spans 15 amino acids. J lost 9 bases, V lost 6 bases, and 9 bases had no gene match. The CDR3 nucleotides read TGTGCCAGCAGCTTAGCGGGAGGGAGAGTTAGGGAGCTGTTTTTT. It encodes CASSLAGGRVRELFF.

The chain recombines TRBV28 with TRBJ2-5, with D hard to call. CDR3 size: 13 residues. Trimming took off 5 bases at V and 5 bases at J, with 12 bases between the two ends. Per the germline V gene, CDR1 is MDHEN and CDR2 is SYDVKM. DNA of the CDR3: TGTGCCAGCAGTACCCGTTCTGGGGAGACCCAGTACTTC. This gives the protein CASSTRSGETQYF.

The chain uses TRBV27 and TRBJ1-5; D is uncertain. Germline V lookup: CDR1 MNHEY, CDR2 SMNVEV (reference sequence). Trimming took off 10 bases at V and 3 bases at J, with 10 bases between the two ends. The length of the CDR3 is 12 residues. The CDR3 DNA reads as TGTGCCACGGGCAGACCCAATCAGCCCCAGCATTTT. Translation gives CATGRPNQPQHF.

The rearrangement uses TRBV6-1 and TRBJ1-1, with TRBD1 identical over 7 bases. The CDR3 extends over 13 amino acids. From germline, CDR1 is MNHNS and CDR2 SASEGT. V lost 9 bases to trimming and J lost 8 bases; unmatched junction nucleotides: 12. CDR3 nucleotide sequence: TGTGCCAGTCTGCAGGGGGTCTTAAGAGAAGCTTTCTTT. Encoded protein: CASLQGVLREAFF.

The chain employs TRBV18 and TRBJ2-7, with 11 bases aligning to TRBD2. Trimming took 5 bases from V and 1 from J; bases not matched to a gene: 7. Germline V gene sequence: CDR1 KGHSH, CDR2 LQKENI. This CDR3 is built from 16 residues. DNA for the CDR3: TGTGCCAGCTCAAAGGGACTAGCGGATCCTTCCTACGAGCAGTACTTC. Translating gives CASSKGLADPSYEQYF. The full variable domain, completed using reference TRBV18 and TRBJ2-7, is NAGVMQNPRHLVRRRGQEARLRCSPMKGHSHVYWYRQLPEEGLKFMVYLQKENIIDESGMPKERFSAEFPKEGPSILRIQQVVRGDSAAYFCASSKGLADPSYEQYFGPGTRLTVT.

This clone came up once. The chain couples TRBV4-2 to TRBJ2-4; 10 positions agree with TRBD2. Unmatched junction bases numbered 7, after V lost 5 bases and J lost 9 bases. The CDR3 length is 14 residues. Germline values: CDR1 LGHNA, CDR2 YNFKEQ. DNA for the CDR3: TGTGCCAGCAGCATAAGCGGGAGGGCCGGCATTCAGTACTTC. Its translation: CASSISGRAGIQYF.

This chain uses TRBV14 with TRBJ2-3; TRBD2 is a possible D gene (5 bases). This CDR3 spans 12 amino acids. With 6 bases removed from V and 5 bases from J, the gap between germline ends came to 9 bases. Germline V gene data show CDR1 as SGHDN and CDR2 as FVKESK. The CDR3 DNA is TGTGCCAGCAGTTCGAGGGTAGATACGCAGTATTTT. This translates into CASSSRVDTQYF.

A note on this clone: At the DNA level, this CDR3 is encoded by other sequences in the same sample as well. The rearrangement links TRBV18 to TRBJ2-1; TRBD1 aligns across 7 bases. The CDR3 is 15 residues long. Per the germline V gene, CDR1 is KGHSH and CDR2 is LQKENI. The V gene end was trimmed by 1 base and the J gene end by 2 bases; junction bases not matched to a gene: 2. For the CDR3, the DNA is TGTGCCAGCTCACCACAGGGGGCGGCCTACAATGAGCAGTTCTTC. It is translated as CASSPQGAAYNEQFF.

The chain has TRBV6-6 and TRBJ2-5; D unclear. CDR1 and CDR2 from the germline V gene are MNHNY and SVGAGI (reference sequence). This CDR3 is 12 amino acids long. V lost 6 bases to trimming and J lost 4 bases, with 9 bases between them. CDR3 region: CASRQNGETQYF. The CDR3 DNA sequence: TGTGCCAGCAGACAAAACGGAGAGACCCAGTACTTC.

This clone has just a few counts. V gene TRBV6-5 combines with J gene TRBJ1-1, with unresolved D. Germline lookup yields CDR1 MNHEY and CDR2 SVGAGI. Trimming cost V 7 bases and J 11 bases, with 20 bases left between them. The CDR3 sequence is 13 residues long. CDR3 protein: CASTPPGGPGAFF. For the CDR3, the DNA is TGTGCCAGCACCCCCCCTGGAGGGCCTGGGGCTTTCTTT.

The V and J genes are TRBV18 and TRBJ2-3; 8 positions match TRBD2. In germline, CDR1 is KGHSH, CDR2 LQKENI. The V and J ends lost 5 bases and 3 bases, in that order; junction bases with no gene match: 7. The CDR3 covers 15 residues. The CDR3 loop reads CASSAQREITDTQYF. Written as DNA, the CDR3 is TGTGCCAGCTCAGCCCAGCGGGAGATAACAGATACGCAGTATTTT. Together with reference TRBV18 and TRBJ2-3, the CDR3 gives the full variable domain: NAGVMQNPRHLVRRRGQEARLRCSPMKGHSHVYWYRQLPEEGLKFMVYLQKENIIDESGMPKERFSAEFPKEGPSILRIQQVVRGDSAAYFCASSAQREITDTQYFGPGTRLTVL.

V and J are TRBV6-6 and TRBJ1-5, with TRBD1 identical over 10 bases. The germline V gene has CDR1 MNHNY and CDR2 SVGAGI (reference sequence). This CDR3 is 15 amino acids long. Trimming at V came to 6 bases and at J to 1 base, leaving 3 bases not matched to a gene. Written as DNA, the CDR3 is TGTGCCAGCAGCCAGGGACAGGGGAGCAATCAGCCCCAGCATTTT. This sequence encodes CASSQGQGSNQPQHF.

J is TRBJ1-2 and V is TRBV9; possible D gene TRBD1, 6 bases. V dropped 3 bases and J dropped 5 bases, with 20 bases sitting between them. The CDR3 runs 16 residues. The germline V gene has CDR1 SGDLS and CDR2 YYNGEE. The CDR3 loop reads CASSAHLSGTSYGYTF. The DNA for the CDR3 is TGTGCCAGCAGCGCCCACTTATCCGGGACAAGTTATGGCTACACCTTC.

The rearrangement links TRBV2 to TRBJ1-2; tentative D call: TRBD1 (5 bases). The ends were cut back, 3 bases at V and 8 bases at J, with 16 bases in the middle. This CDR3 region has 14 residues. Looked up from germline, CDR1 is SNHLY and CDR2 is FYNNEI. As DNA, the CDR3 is TGTGCCAGCAGTGAGGTCAGGGAAGAAGCCGGCTACACCTTC. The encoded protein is CASSEVREEAGYTF.

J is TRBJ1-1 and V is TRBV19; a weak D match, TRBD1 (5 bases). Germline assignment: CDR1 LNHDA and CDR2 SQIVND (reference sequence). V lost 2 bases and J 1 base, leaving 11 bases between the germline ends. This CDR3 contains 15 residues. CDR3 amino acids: CASSIRPGGNTEAFF. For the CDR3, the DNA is TGTGCCAGTAGTATACGACCGGGGGGGAACACTGAAGCTTTCTTT.

CDR3 region: CASSLLTGRLNTEAFF. The CDR3 DNA reads as TGTGCCAGCAGCTTATTAACGGGTCGCCTGAACACTGAAGCTTTCTTT. The chain is built from TRBV7-3 and TRBJ1-1; D is unclear. The CDR3 is 16 residues long. Germline V gives CDR1 SGHTA, CDR2 FQGTGA. Trimming removed 2 bases from V and 0 bases from J, with 13 bases in between. The variable domain in full, with the rest retrieved from reference TRBV7-3 and TRBJ1-1, is GAGVSQTPSNKVTEKGKYVELRCDPISGHTALYWYRQSLGQGPEFLIYFQGTGAADDSGLPNDRFFAVRPEGSVSTLKIQRTERGDSAVYLCASSLLTGRLNTEAFFGQGTRLTVV.

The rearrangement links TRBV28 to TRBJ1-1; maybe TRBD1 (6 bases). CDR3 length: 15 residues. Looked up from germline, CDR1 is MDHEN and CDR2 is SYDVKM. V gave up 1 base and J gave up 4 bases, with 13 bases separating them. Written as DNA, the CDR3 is TGTGCCAGCAGTTTATTCTCCAGGGGCGGCACTGAAGCTTTCTTT. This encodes CASSLFSRGGTEAFF. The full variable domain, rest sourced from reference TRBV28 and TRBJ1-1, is DVKVTQSSRYLVKRTGEKVFLECVQDMDHENMFWYRQDPGLGLRLIYFSYDVKMKEKGDIPEGYSVSREKKERFSLILESASTNQTSMYLCASSLFSRGGTEAFFGQGTRLTVV.

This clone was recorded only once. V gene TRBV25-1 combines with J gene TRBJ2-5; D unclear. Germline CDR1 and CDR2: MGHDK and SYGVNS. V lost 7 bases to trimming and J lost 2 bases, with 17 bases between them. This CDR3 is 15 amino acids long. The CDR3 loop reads CASIDPGPEQETQYF. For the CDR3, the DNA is TGTGCCAGCATCGATCCCGGACCTGAACAAGAGACCCAGTACTTC.

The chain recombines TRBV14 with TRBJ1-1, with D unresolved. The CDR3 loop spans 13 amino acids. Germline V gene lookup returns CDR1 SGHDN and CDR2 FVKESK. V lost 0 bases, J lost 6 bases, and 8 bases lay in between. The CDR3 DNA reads TGTGCCAGCAGCCAAGACGGGTACGCTGAAGCTTTCTTT. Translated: CASSQDGYAEAFF. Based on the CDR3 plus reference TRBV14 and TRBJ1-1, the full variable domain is EAGVTQFPSHSVIEKGQTVTLRCDPISGHDNLYWYRRVMGKEIKFLLHFVKESKQDESGMPNNRFLAERTGGTYSTLKVQPAELEDSGVYFCASSQDGYAEAFFGQGTRLTVV.

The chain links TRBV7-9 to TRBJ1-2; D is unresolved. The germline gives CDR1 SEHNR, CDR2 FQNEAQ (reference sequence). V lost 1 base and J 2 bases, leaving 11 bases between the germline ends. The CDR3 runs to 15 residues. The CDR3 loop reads CASSLDPVSNYGYTF. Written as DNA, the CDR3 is TGTGCCAGCAGCTTAGATCCAGTCTCAAACTATGGCTACACCTTC.

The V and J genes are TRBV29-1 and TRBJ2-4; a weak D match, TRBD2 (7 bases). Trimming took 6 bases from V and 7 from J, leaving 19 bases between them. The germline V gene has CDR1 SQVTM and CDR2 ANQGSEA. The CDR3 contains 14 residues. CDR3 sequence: CSVGGTSGANIQYF. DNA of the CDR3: TGCAGCGTGGGGGGGACGTCAGGGGCTAACATTCAGTACTTC.

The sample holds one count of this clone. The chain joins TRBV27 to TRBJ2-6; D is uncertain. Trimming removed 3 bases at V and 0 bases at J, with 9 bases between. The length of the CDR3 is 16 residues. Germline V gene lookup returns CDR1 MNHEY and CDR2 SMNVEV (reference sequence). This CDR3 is CASSFGIFSGANVLTF. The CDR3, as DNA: TGTGCCAGCAGTTTTGGTATATTCTCTGGGGCCAACGTCCTGACTTTC.